The 11 T cell receptor beta chains below come from one sample, sequenced in a study of post-analysis software for immune sequencing data. Study-wide points: Roughly 5 TRBV segments (TRBV5-6, TRBV5-1 and TRBV20-1 among them) occurred more frequently in patients than in controls.

The authors incorporated unique molecular identifiers into the TCR beta cDNA libraries. Using its own MiXCR run on the PCR reads, TCRdb lists one record per CDR3 protein. The sample lists fewer than 600,000 distinct CDR3 sequences, less than 45% occurring once. No antigen is known for these receptors. The sequenced sample was blood. Receptor source: a girl between 5 and 17 years old with multiple sclerosis.

The J gene is TRBJ2-7, the V gene TRBV20-1; 8 positions match TRBD2. This CDR3 has 13 residues. Germline loops: CDR1 DFQATT, CDR2 SNEGSKA (reference sequence). CDR3: CSPGRGPRYEQYF. The CDR3, as DNA: TGCAGCCCCGGGAGGGGACCACGCTACGAGCAGTACTTC.

This clonotype was counted between two and nine times. The chain is built from TRBV4-1 and TRBJ2-3; weak D call: TRBD2 (6 bases). Germline V lookup: CDR1 MGHRA, CDR2 YSYEKL. Trimming took off 2 bases at V and 3 bases at J, with 15 bases between the two ends. The CDR3 covers 16 residues. The DNA for the CDR3 is TGCGCCAGCAGCCAACCAGGGACTCCGGCAACAGATACGCAGTATTTT. It is translated as CASSQPGTPATDTQYF.

This clonotype was detected a few times. The rearrangement uses TRBV9 and TRBJ2-6; D gene ambiguous. V lost 4 bases, J lost 0 bases, and 17 bases lay in between. The CDR3 has 18 amino acids. Germline V CDR1 and CDR2: SGDLS, YYNGEE. The chain's CDR3 is CASSPRHSTSSGANVLTF. As DNA, the CDR3 is TGTGCCAGCAGCCCACGACATTCTACCAGCTCTGGGGCCAACGTCCTGACTTTC.

The chain combines TRBV12-3 or TRBV12-4 with TRBJ1-4, with 7 nucleotides matching TRBD1. This CDR3 contains 12 residues. Losses at the gene ends were 8 bases for V and 4 bases for J; bases not matched to a gene: 1. This chain's CDR3 is CASWDSNEKLFF. For the CDR3, the DNA is TGTGCCAGCTGGGACAGTAATGAAAAACTGTTTTTT.

This clonotype has just a few counts. The gene calls are TRBV20-1 and TRBJ2-5, with D tentatively TRBD2 (6 bases). Trimming cost V 7 bases and J 4 bases, with 19 bases left between them. This CDR3 is built from 14 residues. CDR1 and CDR2 (germline): DFQATT, SNEGSKA (reference sequence). The CDR3 DNA is TGCAGTGTTACCCCGGGGACGGGAGTAGAGACCCAGTACTTC. Protein sequence: CSVTPGTGVETQYF.

The sample holds a few counts of this clonotype. The CDR3 DNA sequence: TGCAGCGTGGATACGGGGTACAATGAGCAGTTCTTC. Its protein product is CSVDTGYNEQFF. The chain links TRBV29-1 to TRBJ2-1; a weak D match, TRBD2 (5 bases). In germline, CDR1 is SQVTM, CDR2 ANQGSEA. The CDR3 is 12 residues long. V lost 6 bases and J lost 4, with 10 bases in between.

In its sample, this clonotype was seen a few times. The V and J genes are TRBV20-1 and TRBJ2-3, with no clear D. The CDR3 contains 10 residues. Per germline, CDR1 DFQATT and CDR2 SNEGSKA (reference sequence). With 7 bases removed from V and 3 bases from J, the gap between germline ends came to 5 bases. The CDR3 nucleotides read TGCAGTGTGCTGACAGATACGCAGTATTTT. Translation: CSVLTDTQYF.

This clonotype was detected only a few times. V gene TRBV24-1 combines with J gene TRBJ1-2; D gene unclear. V lost 9 bases to trimming and J lost 8 bases, with 18 bases between them. Germline CDR1 is KGHDR and CDR2 is SFDVKD. This CDR3 has 13 residues. The CDR3 here is CATSEGGSGGYTF. The CDR3 nucleotides read TGTGCCACCTCTGAGGGAGGAAGTGGAGGCTACACCTTC.

The rearrangement uses TRBV5-1 and TRBJ2-3; TRBD2 matches 12 bases. CDR1 and CDR2 from the germline V gene are SGHRS and YFSETQ. This CDR3 contains 17 residues. V shed 0 bases, J shed 4 bases, and the junction held 6 bases outside the gene matches. CDR3 nucleotides: TGCGCCAGCAGCTTGGATTCTAGCGGGAGGGCCGCAGATACGCAGTATTTT. The encoded protein is CASSLDSSGRAADTQYF.

The chain recombines TRBV28 with TRBJ1-2; 8 bases map to TRBD1. Per the germline V gene, CDR1 is MDHEN and CDR2 is SYDVKM. The CDR3 has 16 residues. The V gene end was trimmed by 6 bases and the J gene end by 3 bases; junction bases not matched to a gene: 12. The CDR3 nucleotides read TGTGCCAGCAGCGACCGACAGGGGAAGTTGGACTATGGCTACACCTTC. It is translated as CASSDRQGKLDYGYTF.

The chain employs TRBV7-2 and TRBJ2-3, with TRBD1 matching over 7 bases. This CDR3 comprises 15 residues. Losses at the gene ends were 5 bases for V and 6 bases for J; bases not matched to a gene: 11. CDR1 SGHTA and CDR2 FQGNSA come from the germline V gene. CDR3 sequence reads: CASSHNRDSDDTQYF. The DNA of the CDR3 is TGTGCCAGCAGCCATAACCGGGACAGCGATGATACGCAGTATTTT.